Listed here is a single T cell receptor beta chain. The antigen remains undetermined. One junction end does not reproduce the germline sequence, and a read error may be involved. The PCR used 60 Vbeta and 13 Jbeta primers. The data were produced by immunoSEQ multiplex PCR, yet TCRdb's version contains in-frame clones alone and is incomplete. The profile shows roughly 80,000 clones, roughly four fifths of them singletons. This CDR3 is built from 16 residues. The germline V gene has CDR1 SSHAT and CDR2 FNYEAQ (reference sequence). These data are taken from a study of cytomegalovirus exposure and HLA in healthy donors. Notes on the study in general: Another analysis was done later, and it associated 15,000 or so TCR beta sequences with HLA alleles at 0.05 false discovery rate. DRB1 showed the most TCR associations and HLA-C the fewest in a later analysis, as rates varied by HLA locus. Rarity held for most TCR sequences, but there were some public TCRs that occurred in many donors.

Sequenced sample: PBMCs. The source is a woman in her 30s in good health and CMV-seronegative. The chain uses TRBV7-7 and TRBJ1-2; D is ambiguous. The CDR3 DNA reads TGTGCTAGCAGCCGCGGGCAGGTCTGGGTGCTCGATGGCTACACCTTC. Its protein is CASSRGQVWVLDGYTF.